This entry lists 13 T cell receptor beta chains sequenced from one sample in a study of cytotoxic CD8 clonotypes in ibrutinib-treated CLL. Libraries were prepared by immunoSEQ multiplex PCR; TCRdb keeps only in-frame clonotypes and omits some of them. Here the sample spans a few hundred thousand clones, about 80% being singletons. Sequencing used PBMCs, obtained before ibrutinib treatment. Receptors were obtained from a human donor with chronic lymphocytic leukemia.

The rearrangement joins TRBV19 to TRBJ2-2; D possibly corresponds to TRBD2 (6 bases). From germline, CDR1 is LNHDA and CDR2 SQIVND (reference sequence). Trimming pared 6 bases from V and 0 bases from J, leaving 8 bases between. The CDR3 extends over 14 amino acids. The CDR3 DNA reads TGTGCCAGTAGGAGCGGGCCGAACACCGGGGAGCTGTTTTTT. Translating gives CASRSGPNTGELFF.

This clone appeared once. This chain joins TRBV4-1 and TRBJ1-4, with no clear D. With 1 base removed from V and 8 bases from J, the gap between germline ends came to 14 bases. Germline assignment: CDR1 MGHRA and CDR2 YSYEKL. The CDR3 has 15 amino acids. CDR3 nucleotide sequence: TGCGCCAGCAGCCAAGGGTCTCTCCGAATAGAAAAACTGTTTTTT. Translating gives CASSQGSLRIEKLFF.

This rearrangement joins TRBV19 to TRBJ2-2; D unresolved. V lost 1 base to trimming and J lost 7 bases, with 7 bases between them. CDR1 is LNHDA, CDR2 SQIVND, per germline (reference sequence). The CDR3 has 13 residues. DNA for the CDR3: TGTGCCAGTAGTATAGCCCATGACGGGGAGCTGTTTTTT. Translated, it gives CASSIAHDGELFF.

The gene calls are TRBV30 and TRBJ1-5, with unresolved D. Germline V lookup: CDR1 GTSNPN, CDR2 SVGIG (reference sequence). The CDR3 loop spans 13 amino acids. Trimming took off 1 base at V and 3 bases at J, with 7 bases between the two ends. The CDR3 DNA sequence: TGTGCCTGGAGTGGGAGAGACAATCAGCCCCAGCATTTT. As protein: CAWSGRDNQPQHF.

The V call is TRBV5-8, the J call TRBJ2-1; D could derive from TRBD1 or TRBD2 (5 bases each). Germline V gives CDR1 SGHTS, CDR2 YDEGEE. V lost 4 bases and J 0 bases, leaving 14 bases between the germline ends. This CDR3 comprises 16 residues. CDR3 DNA: TGTGCCAGCAGCACCGGGACCCAGAGCTCCTACAATGAGCAGTTCTTC. This gives the protein CASSTGTQSSYNEQFF.

The sample holds a few counts of this clone. The genes are TRBV2 and TRBJ1-2; the D is unclear. The germline V gene has CDR1 SNHLY and CDR2 FYNNEI. V lost 3 bases to trimming and J lost 6 bases, with 14 bases between them. The CDR3 covers 14 residues. The DNA for the CDR3 is TGTGCCAGCAGTGAGTTAGGTCTTTCCGATGGCTACACCTTC. It codes for CASSELGLSDGYTF.

The rearrangement joins TRBV29-1 to TRBJ2-3; D is unclear. Between the trimmed V and J ends, which lost 8 bases and 8 bases, there was a span of 11 bases. Germline CDR1 is SQVTM and CDR2 is ANQGSEA. This CDR3 region has 10 residues. Here the CDR3 reads CSYLLGTQYF. CDR3 DNA: TGCAGCTACTTGCTTGGTACGCAGTATTTT.

The chain joins TRBV2 to TRBJ2-7, with D perhaps given as TRBD1 or TRBD2 (6 bases each). Germline CDR1 and CDR2: SNHLY and FYNNEI. The CDR3 covers 16 residues. V dropped 11 bases and J dropped 3 bases, with 26 bases sitting between them. The CDR3 bases are TGTGCCTGCCGGGGGCGGGGCCCGGGTGGCCTCTACGAGCAGTACTTC. Its translation: CACRGRGPGGLYEQYF.

The chain employs TRBV14 and TRBJ2-5; D may be TRBD1 (5 bases). The length of the CDR3 is 14 residues. Germline CDR1 is SGHDN and CDR2 is FVKESK. V was pared by 1 base and J by 4 bases, with 10 bases between. CDR3 region: CASSQVGPGETQYF. For the CDR3, the DNA is TGTGCCAGCAGCCAAGTGGGGCCGGGAGAGACCCAGTACTTC.

V and J are TRBV7-2 and TRBJ1-2; D remains ambiguous. CDR3 length: 16 residues. CDR1 is SGHTA and CDR2 is FQGNSA in the germline V gene. Trimming took off 1 base at V and 3 bases at J, with 15 bases between the two ends. CDR3 loop: CASSLVSRGLDYGYTF. DNA for the CDR3: TGTGCCAGCAGCTTAGTTTCACGGGGATTAGACTATGGCTACACCTTC.

The chain has TRBV7-2 and TRBJ1-4, with 7 bases that match TRBD1. The germline CDR1 and CDR2 sequences are SGHTA and FQGNSA. With 3 bases clipped from V and 3 bases from J, the junction kept 1 base outside the gene matches. CDR3 length: 14 amino acids. The CDR3 nucleotides read TGTGCCAGCAGCTTGGACAGGTCTAATGAAAAACTGTTTTTT. This codes for CASSLDRSNEKLFF.

This chain joins TRBV19 and TRBJ2-7; TRBD2 agrees at 8 bases. CDR1 LNHDA and CDR2 SQIVND come from the germline V gene (reference sequence). The CDR3 length is 15 residues. Trimming cost V 0 bases and J 4 bases; bases outside gene matches: 5. In DNA, the CDR3 is TGTGCCAGTAGTATAGAGGTAGCGGGGATATACGAGCAGTACTTC. It yields the protein CASSIEVAGIYEQYF.

The rearrangement joins TRBV5-6 to TRBJ2-5; no firm D call. CDR3 length: 13 residues. Germline CDR1 and CDR2: SGHDT and YYEEEE. The germline V and J ends were trimmed by 7 bases and 3 bases, with 13 bases remaining between them. The CDR3 is CASSKVGEETQYF. For the CDR3, the DNA is TGTGCCAGCTCGAAAGTTGGAGAAGAGACCCAGTACTTC.